The next 21 T cell receptor beta chains were all read from a single sample in a study of blood T cell repertoires in COVID-19. Only in-frame clones appear in the TCRdb table, and some are missing; sequencing was by immunoSEQ multiplex PCR. The data contain 20,000 to 25,000 clones, around 89% of them singletons. Sequencing was done on a sample of peripheral blood. The origin of the receptors is a human donor with active COVID-19. The donor label of this sample is uncertain.

The chain recombines TRBV6-5 with TRBJ1-2, with a tentative D call TRBD1 (6 bases). Germline V gene lookup returns CDR1 MNHEY and CDR2 SVGAGI. V lost 5 bases, J lost 4 bases, and 11 bases lay in between. This CDR3 spans 13 amino acids. CDR3 amino acids: CASSRDTRYGYTF. The CDR3 nucleotides are TGTGCCAGCAGTAGGGACACTCGCTATGGCTACACCTTC.

The chain joins TRBV3-1 (or the pseudogene TRBV3-2) to TRBJ1-6, with 10 bases lining up with TRBD1. CDR1 is LGHDT, CDR2 YNNKEL, per germline (reference sequence). V dropped 4 bases and J dropped 19; count of bases not matched to a gene: 7. The CDR3 totals 12 residues. The CDR3 reads CASSLPGTGVHF. Here the CDR3 DNA reads TGTGCCAGCAGCCTCCCAGGGACAGGGGTACACTTT.

This rearrangement joins TRBV28 to TRBJ1-5; possible D gene TRBD1, 6 bases. The CDR3 has 15 amino acids. CDR1 and CDR2 from the germline V gene are MDHEN and SYDVKM. Trimming left V 6 bases short and J 0 bases short, with 12 bases between. The CDR3 DNA is TGTGCCAGCAGCCCGACAGGTTATAGCAATCAGCCCCAGCATTTT. Translating it yields CASSPTGYSNQPQHF.

CDR3 sequence (DNA): TGTGCCAGCAGCTGGCCGGGATCGGAGGAGACCCAGTACTTC. Translated, it gives CASSWPGSEETQYF. This chain links TRBV5-4 with TRBJ2-5, with D maybe TRBD2 (5 bases). V gave up 3 bases and J gave up 5 bases, with 14 bases separating them. Germline loops: CDR1 SGHNT, CDR2 YYREEE (reference sequence). CDR3 size: 14 residues.

The V and J genes are TRBV1 and TRBJ2-5; the table's D call, TRBD1, was not checked against the DNA. TRBV1 is listed as a pseudogene. The CDR3 totals 16 residues. CDR3 residues: CTSSQGMRGPQETQYF. The CDR3 nucleotides are TGCACCAGCAGCCAAGGAATGAGGGGGCCTCAAGAGACCCAGTACTTC.

This CDR3 reads CASSQGGGTGGLGYTF. In DNA form, the CDR3 reads TGTGCCAGCAGCCAAGGGGGCGGGACAGGGGGTCTTGGCTACACCTTC. The J gene is TRBJ1-2, the V gene TRBV4-2; 11 bases are shared with TRBD1. The CDR3 totals 16 residues. Germline CDR1 reads LGHNA; CDR2 reads YNFKEQ. The V segment lost 1 base and the J segment 7 bases; nucleotides outside the gene matches: 8.

The chain joins TRBV5-1 to TRBJ2-7; 13 bases are a match to TRBD2. Germline V gene data show CDR1 as SGHRS and CDR2 as YFSETQ. This CDR3 has 18 amino acids. With V trimmed by 3 bases and J by 2 bases, 11 bases remained unmatched. CDR3 in amino acids: CASSYRTSGRAQTYEQYF. Written as DNA, the CDR3 is TGCGCCAGCAGCTACAGAACTAGCGGGAGGGCTCAGACCTACGAGCAGTACTTC. The full variable domain, completed using reference TRBV5-1 and TRBJ2-7, is KAGVTQTPRYLIKTRGQQVTLSCSPISGHRSVSWYQQTPGQGLQFLFEYFSETQRNKGNFPGRFSGRQFSNSRSEMNVSTLELGDSALYLCASSYRTSGRAQTYEQYFGPGTRLTVT.

A few counts support this clone. This rearrangement joins TRBV28 to TRBJ1-2, with D perhaps TRBD1 (5 bases). The CDR3 runs to 13 residues. V lost 2 bases and J lost 4, with 8 bases in between. Germline CDR1 and CDR2: MDHEN and SYDVKM. The CDR3 coding sequence is TGTGCCAGCAGTTTAGGCCAGGGCTATGGCTACACCTTC. This encodes CASSLGQGYGYTF.

CDR3 residues: CSAIAGGRQETQYF. CDR3 nucleotide sequence: TGCAGCGCTATAGCGGGGGGGAGACAAGAGACCCAGTACTTC. The chain employs TRBV29-1 and TRBJ2-5; 11 nucleotides line up with TRBD2. Germline CDR1 is SQVTM and CDR2 is ANQGSEA. CDR3 length: 14 amino acids. J was trimmed by 2 bases and V by 7 bases; bases with no gene match: 6.

The gene calls are TRBV28 and TRBJ2-7; D is unclear. The germline V gene encodes CDR1 MDHEN and CDR2 SYDVKM. The CDR3 consists of 11 residues. Trimming cost V 5 bases and J 6 bases, with 8 bases left between them. The CDR3 loop reads CASSLTGEQYF. Written as DNA, the CDR3 is TGTGCCAGCAGTCTAACGGGCGAGCAGTACTTC.

The gene calls are TRBV27 and TRBJ2-5, with 9 bases fitting TRBD2. This CDR3 is 18 amino acids long. Trimming at V came to 4 bases and at J to 2 bases, leaving 14 bases not matched to a gene. Germline loops: CDR1 MNHEY, CDR2 SMNVEV (reference sequence). The CDR3 spells CASSSNRASGDPQETQYF. The DNA of the CDR3 is TGTGCCAGCAGTTCAAATCGGGCTAGCGGGGACCCTCAAGAGACCCAGTACTTC.

The chain uses TRBV19 and TRBJ2-3; the D gene is possibly TRBD1 (7 bases). CDR1 is LNHDA, CDR2 SQIVND, per germline (reference sequence). V lost 8 bases and J lost 3, with 15 bases in between. The CDR3 is 14 amino acids. In DNA form, the CDR3 reads TGTGCCAGTGGGAGACAGGGAGGAACAGATACGCAGTATTTT. Protein product: CASGRQGGTDTQYF.

V usage is TRBV30 and J usage is TRBJ1-4; D is perhaps TRBD1 (5 bases). Looked up from germline, CDR1 is GTSNPN and CDR2 is SVGIG (reference sequence). The CDR3 runs to 16 residues. V lost 1 base and J lost 2, with 14 bases in between. The CDR3 reads CAWSEGLGGTNEKLFF. The CDR3 coding sequence is TGTGCCTGGAGTGAAGGGCTGGGGGGGACTAATGAAAAACTGTTTTTT.

The chain links TRBV6-5 to TRBJ2-5, with a weak D call TRBD1 (6 bases). Trimming removed 5 bases at V and 5 bases at J, with 18 bases between. The germline V gene encodes CDR1 MNHEY and CDR2 SVGAGI. CDR3 length equals 15 residues. The CDR3 here is CASSPDIGGRETQYF. In DNA, the CDR3 is TGTGCCAGCAGTCCGGACATTGGGGGCAGGGAGACCCAGTACTTC.

The table lists this clone with a few counts. This chain joins TRBV5-1 and TRBJ2-7; 9 bases fit TRBD2. The CDR3 consists of 15 residues. The V gene end was trimmed by 3 bases and the J gene end by 4 bases; junction bases not matched to a gene: 8. CDR1 is SGHRS and CDR2 is YFSETQ in the germline V gene. The CDR3 bases are TGCGCCAGCAGCTCTGGGAGGACTAGCGCTTACGAGCAGTACTTC. Its protein is CASSSGRTSAYEQYF.

The V gene is TRBV5-1, the J gene TRBJ1-1; 7 bases map to TRBD1. Germline-derived CDR1 and CDR2 are SGHRS and YFSETQ. The V gene end was trimmed by 4 bases and the J gene end by 4 bases; junction bases not matched to a gene: 13. This CDR3 is 16 amino acids long. CDR3 in DNA: TGCGCCAGCAGCCGAGGACAGGAGCCTTGGGGCACTGAAGCTTTCTTT. It yields the protein CASSRGQEPWGTEAFF. Full variable domain (missing parts from reference TRBV5-1 and TRBJ1-1): KAGVTQTPRYLIKTRGQQVTLSCSPISGHRSVSWYQQTPGQGLQFLFEYFSETQRNKGNFPGRFSGRQFSNSRSEMNVSTLELGDSALYLCASSRGQEPWGTEAFFGQGTRLTVV.

V gene TRBV12-3 or TRBV12-4 combines with J gene TRBJ1-6; tentatively, D is TRBD1 (6 bases). Trimming took off 6 bases at V and 5 bases at J, with 8 bases between the two ends. This CDR3 spans 13 amino acids. The CDR3 loop is CASRDRNNSPLHF. The CDR3 DNA follows: TGTGCCAGCAGGGACAGAAATAATTCACCCCTCCACTTT.

The chain is built from TRBV2 and TRBJ1-2; possibly TRBD1 for D (5 bases). The V and J ends lost 7 bases and 4 bases respectively, with 13 bases between them. The germline CDR1 and CDR2 sequences are SNHLY and FYNNEI. CDR3 length: 13 residues. For the CDR3, the DNA is TGTGCCAGCAACGAAGGCCAGGGCTATGGCTACACCTTC. It codes for CASNEGQGYGYTF.

The chain recombines TRBV2 with TRBJ2-5, with 9 bases that match TRBD1. The CDR3 extends over 12 amino acids. Trimming cost V 6 bases and J 5 bases; bases outside gene matches: 1. From germline, CDR1 is SNHLY and CDR2 FYNNEI. CDR3 nucleotide sequence: TGTGCCAGCAGCGGACAGGGGGAGACCCAGTACTTC. Translated, it gives CASSGQGETQYF.

The CDR3 spells CASSQAPGLAYEQYF. CDR3 DNA: TGTGCCAGCAGCCAAGCCCCAGGCCTCGCCTACGAGCAGTACTTC. This sequence joins TRBV3-1 (or the pseudogene TRBV3-2) and TRBJ2-7; D gene unclear. The CDR3 covers 15 residues. Trimming stripped 1 base from V and 2 bases from J, with 12 bases between. In germline, CDR1 is LGHDT, CDR2 YNNKEL (reference sequence).

This chain uses TRBV6-2 or TRBV6-3 with TRBJ2-2; 10 positions match TRBD2. V shed 2 bases, J shed 5 bases, and the junction held 5 bases outside the gene matches. The germline CDR1 and CDR2 sequences are MNHEY and SVGEGT. The CDR3 contains 16 residues. The CDR3 DNA is TGTGCCAGCAGTTACCCCAGCGGGAGGGTGACCGGGGAGCTGTTTTTT. Translation gives CASSYPSGRVTGELFF.